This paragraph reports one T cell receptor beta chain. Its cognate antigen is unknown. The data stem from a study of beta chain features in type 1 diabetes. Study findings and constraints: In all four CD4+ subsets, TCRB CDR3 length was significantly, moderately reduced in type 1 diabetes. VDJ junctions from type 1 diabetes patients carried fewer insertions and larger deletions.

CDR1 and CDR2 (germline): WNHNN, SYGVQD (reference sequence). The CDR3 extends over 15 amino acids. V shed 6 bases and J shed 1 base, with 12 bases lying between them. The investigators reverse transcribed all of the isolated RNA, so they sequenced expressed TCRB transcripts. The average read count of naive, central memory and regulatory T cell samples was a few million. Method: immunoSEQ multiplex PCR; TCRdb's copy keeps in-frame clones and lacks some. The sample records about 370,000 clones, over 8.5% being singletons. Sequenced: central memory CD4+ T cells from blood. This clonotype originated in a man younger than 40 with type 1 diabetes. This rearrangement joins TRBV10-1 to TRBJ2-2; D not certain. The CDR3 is CASSSGTRNTGELFF. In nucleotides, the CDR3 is TGCGCCAGCAGCTCAGGTACCCGGAACACCGGGGAGCTGTTTTTT.